What follows are 26 T cell receptor beta chains derived from one specimen sequenced in a study of patients and donors after allogeneic stem cell transplantation. TCRdb reprocessed the RT-PCR reads with MiXCR, giving one entry per CDR3 protein. The sample lists 40,000 to 45,000 distinct CDR3 sequences; about 30% were seen once. Sequencing was performed on blood, either unsorted or a sorted T cell fraction (not recorded which). These receptors were collected from a human donor who was either an allogeneic HSCT recipient or a stem cell or donor lymphocyte infusion donor (not recorded which). It is not recorded whose cells these are; they may come from a transplant donor.

The J gene is TRBJ2-3, the V gene TRBV7-8; 8 nucleotides agree with TRBD1. The CDR3 length is 15 residues. Germline-derived CDR1 and CDR2 are SGHVS and FQNEAQ. Unmatched junction bases numbered 12, after V lost 3 bases and J lost 10 bases. The CDR3 coding sequence is TGTGCCAGCAGCTTGGGGCAGGGGGCGTTCGTCCCGCAGTATTTT. Translated, it gives CASSLGQGAFVPQYF.

This clonotype was counted once. This rearrangement joins TRBV24-1 to TRBJ2-5; D not certain. The CDR3 consists of 14 residues. With 1 base removed from V and 5 bases from J, the gap between germline ends came to 10 bases. Germline V lookup: CDR1 KGHDR, CDR2 SFDVKD. The CDR3 coding sequence is TGTGCCACCAGTGATTTTGGGGAAGTGGAGACCCAGTACTTC. Encoded protein: CATSDFGEVETQYF.

This clonotype was seen a single time. The rearrangement joins TRBV11-2 to TRBJ2-1, with D perhaps matching TRBD2 (5 bases). Germline values: CDR1 SGHAT, CDR2 FQNNGV. The V end was cut by 5 bases, the J end by 4 bases, with 12 bases between. The CDR3 totals 14 residues. The CDR3 spells CASSIWSGYNEQFF. The DNA for the CDR3 is TGTGCCAGCAGCATATGGTCGGGGTACAATGAGCAGTTCTTC.

The chain has TRBV6-2 or TRBV6-3 and TRBJ1-4; D gene ambiguous. V was clipped by 6 bases and J by 11 bases, with 13 bases between them. The CDR3 spans 12 residues. CDR1 and CDR2 from the germline V gene are MNHEY and SVGEGT. Written as DNA, the CDR3 is TGTGCCAGCAGCCTGTCACCGGGGAAACTGTTTTTT. Its translation: CASSLSPGKLFF.

CDR3 protein: CASSQDIEYEQYF. The CDR3 DNA sequence: TGCGCCAGCAGCCAAGATATAGAGTACGAGCAGTACTTC. The V and J genes are TRBV4-3 and TRBJ2-7; D not certain. V shed 0 bases and J shed 4 bases, with 7 bases lying between them. CDR1 and CDR2 (germline): LGHNA, YSLEER. CDR3 length: 13 residues.

This chain uses TRBV12-3 or TRBV12-4 with TRBJ1-2; D may be TRBD1 (5 bases). CDR3 length: 14 amino acids. The V end lost 3 bases, the J end lost 8 bases, and 16 bases lay between the germline ends. CDR3 sequence reads: CASSFKGPTGGYTF. Written as DNA, the CDR3 is TGTGCCAGCAGTTTCAAGGGACCAACGGGGGGCTACACCTTC.

This clonotype appeared a single time. The chain employs TRBV4-3 and TRBJ1-5, with D possibly TRBD1 on 5 matching bases. With 3 bases removed from V and 0 bases from J, the gap between germline ends came to 9 bases. Germline CDR1 LGHNA, CDR2 YSLEER. The CDR3 loop spans 15 amino acids. The CDR3: CASSQSGVSNQPQHF. The DNA of the CDR3 is TGCGCCAGCAGCCAGTCGGGGGTTAGCAATCAGCCCCAGCATTTT.

This clonotype was observed a handful of times. The rearrangement links TRBV7-3 to TRBJ1-1; tentative D call: TRBD1 (5 bases). The CDR3 runs 15 residues. The ends were cut back, 2 bases at V and 2 bases at J, with 12 bases in the middle. Per the germline V gene, CDR1 is SGHTA and CDR2 is FQGTGA. CDR3 sequence reads: CASSLLGTVNTEAFF. The CDR3, as DNA: TGTGCCAGCAGCTTACTAGGGACCGTAAACACTGAAGCTTTCTTT.

V usage is TRBV29-1 and J usage is TRBJ2-7, with 8 positions matching TRBD2. CDR1 is SQVTM, CDR2 ANQGSEA, per germline. The CDR3 covers 15 residues. V lost 5 bases and J lost 2; bases outside the gene matches: 11. This CDR3 is CSVKPLAGGTYEQYF. CDR3 DNA sequence: TGCAGCGTTAAACCGTTGGCGGGAGGAACCTACGAGCAGTACTTC.

The chain links TRBV5-1 to TRBJ2-5, with 7 bases that match TRBD2. The CDR3 sequence is 14 residues long. Germline V gene data show CDR1 as SGHRS and CDR2 as YFSETQ. V lost 3 bases and J lost 2; bases outside the gene matches: 4. The CDR3 DNA reads as TGCGCCAGCAGCTCCGGGACTACACAAGAGACCCAGTACTTC. Amino acid sequence: CASSSGTTQETQYF. The entire variable domain, with the rest obtained from reference TRBV5-1 and TRBJ2-5, is as follows: KAGVTQTPRYLIKTRGQQVTLSCSPISGHRSVSWYQQTPGQGLQFLFEYFSETQRNKGNFPGRFSGRQFSNSRSEMNVSTLELGDSALYLCASSSGTTQETQYFGPGTRLLVL.

V is TRBV6-5 and J is TRBJ1-5, with 10 bases that match TRBD1. Germline V gene data show CDR1 as MNHEY and CDR2 as SVGAGI. With V trimmed by 4 bases and J by 1 base, 1 base remained unmatched. CDR3 length: 15 amino acids. The CDR3 DNA reads as TGTGCCAGCAGTTGGACAGGGGGGAGCAATCAGCCCCAGCATTTT. It translates to CASSWTGGSNQPQHF.

V is TRBV5-1 and J is TRBJ2-3, with D hard to call. This CDR3 is 15 amino acids long. Deletions cut 6 bases from V and 1 base from J, with 15 bases between. Germline V CDR1 and CDR2: SGHRS, YFSETQ. The CDR3 sequence: CASTTRAGGTDTQYF. In nucleotides, the CDR3 is TGCGCCAGCACCACCCGGGCAGGCGGCACAGATACGCAGTATTTT.

CDR3 in DNA: TGTGCCACCAGCAGGGGCGTCGGAACCGGGCAAGAGACCCAGTACTTC. Its protein is CATSRGVGTGQETQYF. The chain carries TRBV15 and TRBJ2-5; no clear D. This CDR3 region has 16 residues. Germline loops: CDR1 LNHNV, CDR2 YYDKDF (reference sequence). V shed 3 bases and J shed 2 bases, with 16 bases lying between them.

This clonotype was picked up many times. The V call is TRBV7-9, the J call TRBJ1-2; D is perhaps TRBD1 (5 bases). Germline V gives CDR1 SEHNR, CDR2 FQNEAQ (reference sequence). There are 14 residues in the CDR3. The V gene lost 5 bases and the J gene lost 4 bases, with 14 bases spanning the gap. The CDR3 here is CASSLVRTFYGYTF. The CDR3 coding sequence is TGTGCCAGCAGCCTCGTCCGGACATTCTATGGCTACACCTTC.

The chain carries TRBV28 and TRBJ2-2, with D perhaps TRBD1 or TRBD2 (7 bases each). Deletions cut 5 bases from V and 4 bases from J, with 17 bases between. The CDR3 totals 16 residues. The germline V gene has CDR1 MDHEN and CDR2 SYDVKM. CDR3 region: CASSTAGAGGTGELFF. The CDR3 DNA sequence: TGTGCCAGCAGTACCGCGGGGGCAGGGGGCACCGGGGAGCTGTTTTTT. The full variable domain, completed using reference TRBV28 and TRBJ2-2, is DVKVTQSSRYLVKRTGEKVFLECVQDMDHENMFWYRQDPGLGLRLIYFSYDVKMKEKGDIPEGYSVSREKKERFSLILESASTNQTSMYLCASSTAGAGGTGELFFGEGSRLTVL.

Remarks on this clonotype: At one end, the junction sequence differs from germline, possibly due to a read error. The DNA of the CDR3 is TGTGCTAGCAGCCAACAGGAGGGGCAGACCCAGTACTTC. Translation gives CASSQQEGQTQYF. The chain is built from TRBV7-7 and TRBJ2-5; possible D gene TRBD2, 6 bases. Germline CDR1 is SSHAT and CDR2 is FNYEAQ (reference sequence). This CDR3 spans 13 amino acids. The full variable domain, in which reference TRBV7-7 and TRBJ2-5 provide the parts outside the CDR3, is GAGVSQSPRYKVTKRGQDVTLRCDPISSHATLYWYQQALGQGPEFLTYFNYEAQPDKSGLPSDRFSAERPEGSISTLTIQRTEQRDSAMYRCASSQQEGQTQYFGPGTRLLVL.

The genes are TRBV11-2 and TRBJ2-7; D is undetermined. V was trimmed by 3 bases and J by 0 bases, leaving 9 bases between them. Germline CDR1 is SGHAT and CDR2 is FQNNGV. The CDR3 has 14 amino acids. The CDR3 is CASSFGPSSYEQYF. The CDR3 nucleotides read TGTGCCAGCAGCTTCGGACCTAGCTCCTACGAGCAGTACTTC.

This clonotype showed up just once. This chain's CDR3 is CASGLPSGRARFGELFF. The CDR3 DNA is TGTGCTAGTGGTTTGCCTAGCGGGAGGGCCCGGTTCGGGGAGCTGTTTTTT. V gene TRBV12-5 combines with J gene TRBJ2-2; 12 bases align to TRBD2. The germline CDR1 and CDR2 sequences are LGHNT and FRNRAP. V was clipped by 2 bases and J by 7 bases; unmatched bases: 8. The CDR3 is 17 residues long.

The chain links TRBV11-1 to TRBJ2-7; no definite D call. Trimming removed 2 bases at V and 6 bases at J, with 11 bases between. The germline V gene has CDR1 SGHAT and CDR2 FQDESV (reference sequence). The CDR3 sequence is 13 residues long. The CDR3 region has the DNA TGTGCCAGCAGCTTATTACGGCCTGGCGAGCAGTACTTC. Protein product: CASSLLRPGEQYF.

This rearrangement joins TRBV14 to TRBJ2-7; possibly TRBD2 for D (5 bases). The germline V gene encodes CDR1 SGHDN and CDR2 FVKESK. V was shortened by 6 bases and J by 7 bases, with 19 bases between the two germline ends. The CDR3 loop spans 14 amino acids. The CDR3 nucleotides are TGTGCCAGCAGTTCCAGCGGCCATTACGGAGAGCAGTACTTC. Its protein product is CASSSSGHYGEQYF.

This clonotype has just a few counts. V gene TRBV4-3 combines with J gene TRBJ2-3; unclear D gene. CDR1 and CDR2 from the germline V gene are LGHNA and YSLEER. There are 13 residues in the CDR3. With 0 bases removed from V and 4 bases from J, the gap between germline ends came to 5 bases. The CDR3 nucleotides are TGCGCCAGCAGCCAAGATAGTGCAGATACGCAGTATTTT. Its protein product is CASSQDSADTQYF.

This chain joins TRBV28 and TRBJ2-3; a possible D gene is TRBD2 (6 bases). The V gene's germline CDR1 is MDHEN and CDR2 SYDVKM. V was clipped by 3 bases and J by 5 bases, with 9 bases between them. The CDR3 consists of 13 residues. The CDR3 sequence: CASSLEGGDTQYF. CDR3 DNA sequence: TGTGCCAGCAGTTTGGAGGGTGGAGATACGCAGTATTTT.

A few counts support this clonotype. In DNA, the CDR3 is TGTGCCAGCAGCAAAGCGCGCAGGCCGACCGGGGAGCTGTTTTTT. This translates into CASSKARRPTGELFF. The rearrangement joins TRBV21-1 to TRBJ2-2. TRBV21-1 is labeled a pseudogene. This CDR3 is 15 amino acids long.

This clonotype was seen ten or more times. The rearrangement uses TRBV7-6 and TRBJ1-2; possibly TRBD1 for D (5 bases). Trimming removed 5 bases from V and 1 base from J, with 8 bases in between. The CDR3 is 13 amino acids. Germline loops: CDR1 SGHVS, CDR2 FNYEAQ. CDR3 sequence reads: CASSEGINYGYTF. The CDR3 nucleotides read TGTGCCAGCAGCGAGGGGATTAACTATGGCTACACCTTC.

This chain joins TRBV21-1 and TRBJ2-7. TRBV21-1 is tagged as a pseudogene. The CDR3 runs 14 residues. The CDR3 nucleotides are TGTGCCAGCAGCAAAGGTCGGATGTCCTACGAGCAGTACTTC. Residues: CASSKGRMSYEQYF.

This clonotype turned up a few times. A junction boundary mismatches the germline segment, possibly from a read error. The CDR3 sequence: CASSLLEVAGVYNEQFF. CDR3 nucleotide sequence: TGTGCTAGCAGCCTACTGGAGGTAGCGGGAGTATACAATGAGCAGTTCTTC. V usage is TRBV7-7 and J usage is TRBJ2-1, with TRBD2 matching 9 bases. Germline CDR1 SSHAT, CDR2 FNYEAQ (reference sequence). The CDR3 is 17 residues long.